This record concerns one T cell receptor beta chain sequence. No antigen is known for it. Genes and germline come from the mouse. Coverage ceases 1 residue before the CDR3 finishes, and the germline J gene fills in the end. This CDR3 spans 13 amino acids. From germline, CDR1 is LGHNA and CDR2 YNLKQL (reference sequence). V lost 0 bases and J 1 base, leaving 1 base between the germline ends. The data derive from a study of tissue T cells after allogeneic stem cell transplantation. Study-wide points: Few T cell clones were shared across patients, but motif clusters showed tissue-specific shared signatures. The study did not identify alloreactive or antigen-specific tissue TCRs, and some clones might be persisting host cells.

Survey-depth TCRbeta CDR3 sequencing reported V/J genes and productive frequencies. The assay was immunoSEQ multiplex PCR, and TCRdb's table has in-frame clones only and misses some. Here the sample spans about 8,300 clones, around 48% being singletons. Time point reported: mouse harvest day 7 after allogeneic transplant. The graft held 10^6 splenic CD5+ T cells and 10^7 T-cell-depleted bone marrow cells. This mouse GVHD model was MHC-mismatched B6 to BALB/c, profiled day 7 or 14. This TCR came from a female BALB/c mouse given C57BL/6 T cells with graft-versus-host disease after an allogeneic hematopoietic cell transplant. The sample was gut tissue. The chain carries TRBV5 and TRBJ1-5; D is unclear. This CDR3 is CASSQENNQAPLF. CDR3 DNA, as far as it was read: TGTGCCAGCAGCCAAGAAAACAACCAGGCTCCGCTT.